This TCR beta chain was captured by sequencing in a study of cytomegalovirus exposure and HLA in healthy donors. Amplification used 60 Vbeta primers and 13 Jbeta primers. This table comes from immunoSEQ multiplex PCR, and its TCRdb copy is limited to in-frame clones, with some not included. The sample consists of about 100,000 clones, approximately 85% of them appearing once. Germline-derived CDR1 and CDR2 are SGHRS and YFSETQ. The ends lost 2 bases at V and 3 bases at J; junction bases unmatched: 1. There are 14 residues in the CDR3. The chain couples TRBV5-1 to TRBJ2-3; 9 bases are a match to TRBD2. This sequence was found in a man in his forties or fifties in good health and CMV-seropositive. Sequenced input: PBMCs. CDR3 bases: TGCGCCAGCAGCTTCCTAGCGGGGACAGATACGCAGTATTTT. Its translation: CASSFLAGTDTQYF.